This passage covers 8 T cell receptor beta chains from one sample sequenced in a study of cytomegalovirus exposure and HLA in healthy donors. This PCR relied on a set of 60 Vbeta primers and 13 Jbeta primers. The method was immunoSEQ multiplex PCR; TCRdb's version includes in-frame clones alone and lacks a portion of them. The sample records fewer than 150,000 clones, around 79% being singletons. The sample taken for sequencing was PBMCs. These receptors originate from a male donor in good health and CMV-seronegative.

The V call is TRBV14, the J call TRBJ2-2, with a tentative D call TRBD2 (5 bases). V gave up 4 bases and J gave up 7 bases, with 13 bases separating them. The germline V gene has CDR1 SGHDN and CDR2 FVKESK. CDR3 length equals 14 residues. The CDR3 coding sequence is TGTGCCAGCAGCCCCCGGTCGGGGAACGGGGAGCTGTTTTTT. Translating it yields CASSPRSGNGELFF.

This sequence joins TRBV5-6 and TRBJ2-5; 10 bases align to TRBD2. Germline CDR1 is SGHDT and CDR2 is YYEEEE. This CDR3 comprises 14 residues. After removal of 3 bases from V and 8 bases from J, the junction contained 7 bases not matched to a gene. CDR3 in DNA: TGTGCCAGCAGCTCCGGACTAGCGGTTGCAACCCAGTACTTC. Translation gives CASSSGLAVATQYF.

CDR3 DNA sequence: TGTGCCAGCAGTTTAGATGTCAATCAGCCCCAGCATTTT. Translating gives CASSLDVNQPQHF. The chain joins TRBV6-5 to TRBJ1-5; D unclear. Trimming cost V 4 bases and J 3 bases, with 7 bases left between them. The length of the CDR3 is 13 residues. The germline gives CDR1 MNHEY, CDR2 SVGAGI.

The chain has TRBV7-8 and TRBJ2-6, with a tentative D call TRBD2 (5 bases). Germline CDR1 is SGHVS and CDR2 is FQNEAQ. The CDR3 spans 16 residues. V was pared by 1 base and J by 2 bases, with 9 bases between. CDR3 residues: CASSLVVGAGANVLTF. The CDR3 nucleotides read TGTGCCAGCAGCTTAGTAGTCGGGGCTGGGGCCAACGTCCTGACTTTC.

The sample holds a few counts of this clone. The chain uses TRBV7-2 and TRBJ2-7; tentatively, D is TRBD2 (5 bases). Looked up from germline, CDR1 is SGHTA and CDR2 is FQGNSA. V lost 1 base to trimming and J lost 5 bases, with 12 bases between them. The CDR3 covers 14 residues. The CDR3 DNA sequence: TGTGCCAGCAGCTTAGGAGGGTCCGGGAACGAGCAGTACTTC. It specifies CASSLGGSGNEQYF.

V gene TRBV15 combines with J gene TRBJ2-7; D might be TRBD1 (5 bases). Trimming stripped 2 bases from V and 7 bases from J, with 9 bases between. CDR1 is LNHNV, CDR2 YYDKDF, per germline (reference sequence). CDR3 length: 12 amino acids. CDR3 loop: CATSRQRGEQYF. The CDR3 DNA sequence: TGTGCCACCAGCAGACAAAGGGGAGAGCAGTACTTC.

The gene calls are TRBV27 and TRBJ1-2; D is undetermined. The V end lost 0 bases, the J end lost 0 bases, and 8 bases lay between the germline ends. The CDR3 sequence is 15 residues long. Germline V CDR1 and CDR2: MNHEY, SMNVEV (reference sequence). The CDR3 is CASSLSGKPNYGYTF. In DNA form, the CDR3 reads TGTGCCAGCAGTTTATCGGGCAAACCTAACTATGGCTACACCTTC.

The chain is built from TRBV7-8 and TRBJ2-1; 10 bases agree with TRBD2. The length of the CDR3 is 15 residues. Germline trimming cut 3 bases from V and 2 bases from J; bases unmatched to any gene: 1. The germline V gene has CDR1 SGHVS and CDR2 FQNEAQ. The CDR3 nucleotides read TGTGCCAGCAGCTTCCTAGCGGGGGCCTACAATGAGCAGTTCTTC. Its protein is CASSFLAGAYNEQFF.